In its sample, the clone carrying this T cell receptor beta chain was seen a few times. Its target is not known. The data derive from a study of CD8+ T cells in alopecia areata. As for the study in general: Tofacitinib was taken orally by treated patients, and the dose was 5 to 10 mg twice daily. The duration of tofacitinib was 6 to 18 months, with 6 months off drug afterward. Regarding the study as a whole: Compared with normal scalp, lesional scalp had higher clonality and more expanded CD8+ clones.

Alopecia areata patients provided lesional scalp punch biopsies and peripheral blood, both collected for the study. The CDR3 is made up of 12 amino acids. V dropped 5 bases and J dropped 3 bases, with 11 bases sitting between them. In germline, CDR1 is SQVTM, CDR2 ANQGSEA. Following RNA extraction, reverse transcription yielded cDNA that acted as the sequencing template. This table comes from immunoSEQ multiplex PCR, and its TCRdb copy is limited to in-frame clones, with some not included. The sample has under 250,000 clones, about three fifths seen once; the top ten hold less than 0.6%. This clonotype was sampled from a human donor with alopecia areata. Sequenced here: CD4+ T cells sorted from blood, sampled at week 0. The rearrangement links TRBV29-1 to TRBJ2-7; D is possibly TRBD1 or TRBD2 (7 bases each). The CDR3 protein is CSVSGGGYEQYF. The CDR3, as DNA: TGCAGCGTTTCAGGGGGGGGCTACGAGCAGTACTTC.